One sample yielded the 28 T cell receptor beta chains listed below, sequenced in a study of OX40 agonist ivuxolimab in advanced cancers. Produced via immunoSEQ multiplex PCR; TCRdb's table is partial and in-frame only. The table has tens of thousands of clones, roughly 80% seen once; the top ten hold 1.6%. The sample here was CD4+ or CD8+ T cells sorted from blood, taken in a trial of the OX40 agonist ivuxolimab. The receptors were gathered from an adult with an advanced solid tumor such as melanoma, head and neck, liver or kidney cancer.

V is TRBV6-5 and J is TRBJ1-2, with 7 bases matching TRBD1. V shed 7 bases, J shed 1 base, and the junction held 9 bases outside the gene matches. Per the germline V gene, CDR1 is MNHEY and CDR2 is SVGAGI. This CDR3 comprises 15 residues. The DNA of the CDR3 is TGTGCCAGCACCCCGGGACAGCTAAATAACTATGGCTACACCTTC. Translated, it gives CASTPGQLNNYGYTF.

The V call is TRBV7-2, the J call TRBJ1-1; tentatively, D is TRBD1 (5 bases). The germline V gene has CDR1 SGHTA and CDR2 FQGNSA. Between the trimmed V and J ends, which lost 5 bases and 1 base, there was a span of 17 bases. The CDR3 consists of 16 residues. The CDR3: CASSRGQGGQNTEAFF. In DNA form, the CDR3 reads TGTGCCAGCAGCCGGGGTCAGGGCGGTCAGAACACTGAAGCTTTCTTT.

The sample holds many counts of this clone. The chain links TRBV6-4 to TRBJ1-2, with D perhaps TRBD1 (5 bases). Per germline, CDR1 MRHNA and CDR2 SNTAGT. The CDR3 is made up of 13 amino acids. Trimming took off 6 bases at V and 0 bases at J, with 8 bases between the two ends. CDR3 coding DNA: TGTGCCAGCAGCCAGGGAACTAACTATGGCTACACCTTC. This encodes CASSQGTNYGYTF.

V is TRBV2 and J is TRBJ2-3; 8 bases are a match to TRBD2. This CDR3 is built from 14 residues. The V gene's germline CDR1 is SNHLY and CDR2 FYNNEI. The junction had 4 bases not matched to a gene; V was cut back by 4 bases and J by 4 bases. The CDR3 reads CASSAGGPPDTQYF. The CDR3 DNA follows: TGTGCCAGCAGTGCGGGGGGGCCGCCAGATACGCAGTATTTT.

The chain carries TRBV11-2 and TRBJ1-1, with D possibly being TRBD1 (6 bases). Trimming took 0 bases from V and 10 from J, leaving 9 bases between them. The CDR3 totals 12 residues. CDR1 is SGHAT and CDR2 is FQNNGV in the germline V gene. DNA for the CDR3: TGTGCCAGCAGCTTAGATGACAGGATAGCTTTCTTT. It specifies CASSLDDRIAFF. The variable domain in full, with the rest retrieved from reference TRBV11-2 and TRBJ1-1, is EAGVAQSPRYKIIEKRQSVAFWCNPISGHATLYWYQQILGQGPKLLIQFQNNGVVDDSQLPKDRFSAERLKGVDSTLKIQPAKLEDSAVYLCASSLDDRIAFFGQGTRLTVV.

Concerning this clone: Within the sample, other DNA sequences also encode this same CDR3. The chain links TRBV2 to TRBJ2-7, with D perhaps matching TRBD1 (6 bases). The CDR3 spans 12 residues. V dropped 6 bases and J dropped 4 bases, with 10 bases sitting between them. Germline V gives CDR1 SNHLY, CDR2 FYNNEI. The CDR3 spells CASSATGYEQYF. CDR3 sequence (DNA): TGTGCCAGCAGCGCCACAGGGTACGAGCAGTACTTC.

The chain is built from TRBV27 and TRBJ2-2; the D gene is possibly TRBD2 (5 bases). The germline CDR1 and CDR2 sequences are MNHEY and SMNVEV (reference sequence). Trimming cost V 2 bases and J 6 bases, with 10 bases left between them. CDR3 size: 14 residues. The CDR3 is CASSLTLAAGELFF. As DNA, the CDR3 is TGTGCCAGCAGTTTAACCCTAGCTGCCGGGGAGCTGTTTTTT.

CDR3 DNA sequence: TGCGCCAGCAGTGAGTCGGGGACTCACCCTCCCGTCAGCTACTACGAGCAGTACTTC. This codes for CASSESGTHPPVSYYEQYF. This sequence joins TRBV10-1 and TRBJ2-7; D may be TRBD2 (6 bases). V shed 0 bases and J shed 3 bases, with 24 bases lying between them. The germline gives CDR1 WNHNN, CDR2 SYGVQD (reference sequence). The CDR3 loop spans 19 amino acids.

The CDR3 region is CASARSGLAGGPHGEQFF. The CDR3 nucleotides are TGCGCCAGCGCCAGGTCGGGACTAGCGGGAGGGCCTCATGGTGAGCAGTTCTTC. The chain is built from TRBV5-1 and TRBJ2-1, with 16 bases matching TRBD2. V gave up 7 bases and J gave up 9 bases; unmatched junction bases: 16. This CDR3 region has 18 residues. Germline values: CDR1 SGHRS, CDR2 YFSETQ.

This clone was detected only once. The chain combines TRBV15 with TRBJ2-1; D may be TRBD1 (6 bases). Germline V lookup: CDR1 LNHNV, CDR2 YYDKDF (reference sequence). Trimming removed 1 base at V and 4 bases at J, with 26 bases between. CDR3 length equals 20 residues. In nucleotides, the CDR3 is TGTGCCACCAGCAGAGGCATAAGGCAGGGGCCTCAACAAATATACAATGAGCAGTTCTTC. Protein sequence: CATSRGIRQGPQQIYNEQFF.

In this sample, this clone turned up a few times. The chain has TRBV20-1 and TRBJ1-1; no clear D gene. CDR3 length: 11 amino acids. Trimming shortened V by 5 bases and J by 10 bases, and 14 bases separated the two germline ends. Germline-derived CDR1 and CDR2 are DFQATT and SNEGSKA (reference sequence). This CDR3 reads CSALGPRGAFF. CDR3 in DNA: TGCAGTGCTTTGGGCCCCCGCGGAGCTTTCTTT.

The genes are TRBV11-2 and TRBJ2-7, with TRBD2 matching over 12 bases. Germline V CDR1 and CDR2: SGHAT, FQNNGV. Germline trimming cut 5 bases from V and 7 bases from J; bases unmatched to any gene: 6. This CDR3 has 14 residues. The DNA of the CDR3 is TGTGCCAGCAGCCCAACCACTAGCGGGGGGGAGCAGTACTTC. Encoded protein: CASSPTTSGGEQYF. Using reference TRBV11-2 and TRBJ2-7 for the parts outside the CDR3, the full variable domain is EAGVAQSPRYKIIEKRQSVAFWCNPISGHATLYWYQQILGQGPKLLIQFQNNGVVDDSQLPKDRFSAERLKGVDSTLKIQPAKLEDSAVYLCASSPTTSGGEQYFGPGTRLTVT.

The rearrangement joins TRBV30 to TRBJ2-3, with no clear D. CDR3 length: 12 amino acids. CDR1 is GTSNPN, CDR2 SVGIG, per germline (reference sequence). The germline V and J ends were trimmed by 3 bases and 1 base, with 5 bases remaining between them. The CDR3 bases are TGTGCCTGGAGCCGGGGCACAGATACGCAGTATTTT. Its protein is CAWSRGTDTQYF.

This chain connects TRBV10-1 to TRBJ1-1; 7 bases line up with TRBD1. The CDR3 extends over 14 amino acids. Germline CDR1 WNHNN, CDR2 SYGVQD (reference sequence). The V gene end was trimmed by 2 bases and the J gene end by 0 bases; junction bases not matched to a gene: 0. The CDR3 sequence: CASSETGVNTEAFF. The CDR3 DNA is TGCGCCAGCAGTGAGACAGGGGTGAACACTGAAGCTTTCTTT.

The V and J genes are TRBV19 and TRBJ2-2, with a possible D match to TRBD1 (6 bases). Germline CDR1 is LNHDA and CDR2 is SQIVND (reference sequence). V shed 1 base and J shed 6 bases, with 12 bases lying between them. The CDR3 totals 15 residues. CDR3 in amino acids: CASSIVTRGAGELFF. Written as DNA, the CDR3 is TGTGCCAGTAGTATAGTCACCAGGGGCGCCGGGGAGCTGTTTTTT. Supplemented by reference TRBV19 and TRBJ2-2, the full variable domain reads DGGITQSPKYLFRKEGQNVTLSCEQNLNHDAMYWYRQDPGQGLRLIYYSQIVNDFQKGDIAEGYSVSREKKESFPLTVTSAQKNPTAFYLCASSIVTRGAGELFFGEGSRLTVL.

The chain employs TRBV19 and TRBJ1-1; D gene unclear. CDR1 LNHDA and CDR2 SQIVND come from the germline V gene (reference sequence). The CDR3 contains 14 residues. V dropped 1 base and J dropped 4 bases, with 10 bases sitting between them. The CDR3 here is CASSIGNSGTEAFF. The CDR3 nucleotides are TGTGCCAGTAGTATAGGGAACAGCGGCACTGAAGCTTTCTTT.

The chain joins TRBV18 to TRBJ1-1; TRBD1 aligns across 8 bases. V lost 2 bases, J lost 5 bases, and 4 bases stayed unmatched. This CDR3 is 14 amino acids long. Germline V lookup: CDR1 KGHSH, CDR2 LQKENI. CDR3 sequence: CASSPGQGSTEAFF. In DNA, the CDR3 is TGTGCCAGCTCACCAGGACAGGGTAGTACTGAAGCTTTCTTT.

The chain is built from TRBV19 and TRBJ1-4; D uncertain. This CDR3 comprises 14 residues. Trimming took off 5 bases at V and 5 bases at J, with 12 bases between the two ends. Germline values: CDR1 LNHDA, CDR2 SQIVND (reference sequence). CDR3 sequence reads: CASSEQQLNEKLFF. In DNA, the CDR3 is TGTGCCAGTAGTGAACAACAGCTAAATGAAAAACTGTTTTTT.

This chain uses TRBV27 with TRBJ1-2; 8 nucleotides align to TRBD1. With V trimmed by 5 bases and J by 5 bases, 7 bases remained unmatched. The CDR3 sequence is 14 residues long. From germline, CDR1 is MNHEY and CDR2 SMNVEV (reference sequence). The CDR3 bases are TGTGCCAGCAGTCGGACAGGGCCTTTGTATGGCTACACCTTC. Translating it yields CASSRTGPLYGYTF.

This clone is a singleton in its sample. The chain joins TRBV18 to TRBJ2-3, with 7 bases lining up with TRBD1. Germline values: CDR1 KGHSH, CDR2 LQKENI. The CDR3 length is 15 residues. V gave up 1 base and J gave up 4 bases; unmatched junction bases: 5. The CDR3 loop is CASSPRQGAADTQYF. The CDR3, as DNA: TGTGCCAGCTCACCACGACAGGGTGCTGCAGATACGCAGTATTTT.

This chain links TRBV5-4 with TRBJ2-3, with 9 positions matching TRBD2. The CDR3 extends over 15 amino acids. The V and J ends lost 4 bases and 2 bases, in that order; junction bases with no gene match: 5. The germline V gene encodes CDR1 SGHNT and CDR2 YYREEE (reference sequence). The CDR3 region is CASSRLAGDTDTQYF. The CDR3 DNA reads TGTGCCAGCAGCAGATTAGCGGGAGACACAGATACGCAGTATTTT.

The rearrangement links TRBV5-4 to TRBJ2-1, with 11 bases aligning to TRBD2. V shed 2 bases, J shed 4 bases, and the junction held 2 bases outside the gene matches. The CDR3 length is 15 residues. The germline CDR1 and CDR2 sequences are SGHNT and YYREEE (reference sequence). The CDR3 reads CASSFRTSGYNEQFF. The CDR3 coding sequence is TGTGCCAGCAGCTTCAGGACTAGCGGGTACAATGAGCAGTTCTTC. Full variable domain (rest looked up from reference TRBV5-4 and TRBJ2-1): ETGVTQSPTHLIKTRGQQVTLRCSSQSGHNTVSWYQQALGQGPQFIFQYYREEENGRGNFPPRFSGLQFPNYSSELNVNALELDDSALYLCASSFRTSGYNEQFFGPGTRLTVL.

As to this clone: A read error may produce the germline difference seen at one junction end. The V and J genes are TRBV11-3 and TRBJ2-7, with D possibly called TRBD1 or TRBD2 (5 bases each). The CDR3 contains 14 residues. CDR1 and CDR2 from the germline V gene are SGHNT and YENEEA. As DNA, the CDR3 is TGTGTCAGCAGCCTCGGGGCAGGGTATTTCGAGCAGTACTTC. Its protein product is CVSSLGAGYFEQYF.

The CDR3 DNA reads TGTGCCAGCAGGCCGACAGGGGATTATAATTCACCCCTCCACTTT. This encodes CASRPTGDYNSPLHF. The rearrangement joins TRBV6-6 to TRBJ1-6; 8 positions match TRBD1. The ends lost 6 bases at V and 4 bases at J; junction bases unmatched: 5. The germline V gene encodes CDR1 MNHNY and CDR2 SVGAGI (reference sequence). This CDR3 has 15 residues.

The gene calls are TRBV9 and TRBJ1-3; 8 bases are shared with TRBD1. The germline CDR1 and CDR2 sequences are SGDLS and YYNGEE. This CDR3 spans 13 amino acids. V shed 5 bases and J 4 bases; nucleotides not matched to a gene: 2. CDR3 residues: CASRGQGGNTIYF. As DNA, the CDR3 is TGTGCCAGCAGAGGACAGGGAGGAAACACCATATATTTT.

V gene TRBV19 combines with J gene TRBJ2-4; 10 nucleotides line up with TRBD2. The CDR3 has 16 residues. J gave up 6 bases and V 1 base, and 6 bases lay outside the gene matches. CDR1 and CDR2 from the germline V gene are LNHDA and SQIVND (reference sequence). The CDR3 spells CASSIAAGGRGNIQYF. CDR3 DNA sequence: TGTGCCAGTAGTATAGCAGCGGGAGGGCGGGGAAACATTCAGTACTTC.

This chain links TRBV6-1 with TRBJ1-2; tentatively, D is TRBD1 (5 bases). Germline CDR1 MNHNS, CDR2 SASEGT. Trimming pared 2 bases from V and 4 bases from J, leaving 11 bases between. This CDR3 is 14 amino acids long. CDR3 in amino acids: CASSEMAGSYGYTF. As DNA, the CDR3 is TGTGCCAGCAGTGAAATGGCAGGGTCCTATGGCTACACCTTC.

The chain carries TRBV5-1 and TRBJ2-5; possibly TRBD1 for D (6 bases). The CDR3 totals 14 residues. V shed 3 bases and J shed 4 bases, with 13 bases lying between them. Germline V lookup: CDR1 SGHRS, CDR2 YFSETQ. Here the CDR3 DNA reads TGCGCCAGCAGCTCCCAGGGGCCCGGAGAGACCCAGTACTTC. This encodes CASSSQGPGETQYF.